The next 16 T cell receptor beta chains were all read from a single sample in a study of blood T cell repertoires in COVID-19. The data were produced by immunoSEQ multiplex PCR, yet TCRdb's version contains in-frame clones alone and is incomplete. The sample shows fewer than 350,000 clones, roughly 90% of them seen only once. The sequencing input was peripheral blood. The receptor source for this set is a woman aged 55-69 years with COVID-19, enrolled during active disease.

The chain is built from TRBV5-4 and TRBJ2-2; the match to TRBD1 covers 12 bases. Germline V gives CDR1 SGHNT, CDR2 YYREEE (reference sequence). The CDR3 is 18 amino acids. The J segment lost 4 bases and the V segment lost 6 bases, leaving 13 bases of the junction unmatched. This CDR3 reads CASTPLGGQGASTGELFF. The CDR3, as DNA: TGTGCCAGCACCCCCCTTGGGGGACAGGGGGCTAGCACCGGGGAGCTGTTTTTT.

The rearrangement uses TRBV28 and TRBJ1-1, with 8 bases lining up with TRBD1. There are 15 residues in the CDR3. The V and J ends lost 10 bases and 1 base, in that order; junction bases with no gene match: 11. Germline V CDR1 and CDR2: MDHEN, SYDVKM. DNA for the CDR3: TGTGCCACCAGAGTTTCAGGGGGCCAGAACACTGAAGCTTTCTTT. It is translated as CATRVSGGQNTEAFF.

This clone was seen only once. This CDR3 is CASSQGGQAVYGYTF. CDR3 coding DNA: TGTGCCAGCAGCCAAGGGGGACAGGCCGTCTATGGCTACACCTTC. The J gene is TRBJ1-2, the V gene TRBV4-2; 8 nucleotides agree with TRBD1. J was trimmed by 4 bases and V by 1 base; bases with no gene match: 5. The germline V gene encodes CDR1 LGHNA and CDR2 YNFKEQ. This CDR3 spans 15 amino acids.

The chain links TRBV13 to TRBJ1-4; D perhaps matches TRBD1 (5 bases). The CDR3 is made up of 11 amino acids. Germline CDR1 and CDR2: PRHDT and FYEKMQ (reference sequence). V lost 5 bases to trimming and J lost 11 bases, with 9 bases between them. CDR3: CASSLRGKLFF. In DNA form, the CDR3 reads TGTGCCAGCAGCCTCCGGGGGAAACTGTTTTTT.

The V and J genes are TRBV6-5 and TRBJ1-2; a possible D gene is TRBD1 (5 bases). The V gene's germline CDR1 is MNHEY and CDR2 SVGAGI. The CDR3 length is 15 residues. The V gene lost 4 bases and the J gene lost 4 bases, with 16 bases spanning the gap. Written as DNA, the CDR3 is TGTGCCAGCAGTTTTGGGGCGCTCGGTTCCTATGGCTACACCTTC. This encodes CASSFGALGSYGYTF.

The sample holds one count of this clone. The chain joins TRBV29-1 to TRBJ1-2; 10 bases fit TRBD1. The V segment lost 6 bases and the J segment 8 bases; nucleotides outside the gene matches: 9. Germline-derived CDR1 and CDR2 are SQVTM and ANQGSEA. This CDR3 is 13 amino acids long. Here the CDR3 reads CSVTGGAAWGYTF. CDR3 coding DNA: TGCAGCGTGACAGGGGGCGCGGCGTGGGGCTACACCTTC. Full variable domain (remainder filled in from reference TRBV29-1 and TRBJ1-2): SAVISQKPSRDICQRGTSLTIQCQVDSQVTMMFWYRQQPGQSLTLIATANQGSEATYESGFVIDKFPISRPNLTFSTLTVSNMSPEDSSIYLCSVTGGAAWGYTFGSGTRLTVV.

The rearrangement uses TRBV25-1 and TRBJ2-5; 7 nucleotides align to TRBD2. Germline CDR1 and CDR2: MGHDK and SYGVNS. This CDR3 contains 14 residues. V was pared by 4 bases and J by 5 bases, with 7 bases of the junction left unmatched. DNA of the CDR3: TGTGCCAGCAGTGCCCTACGGGGAGGGGAGACCCAGTACTTC. It codes for CASSALRGGETQYF. The whole variable domain, remainder taken from reference TRBV25-1 and TRBJ2-5, is EADIYQTPRYLVIGTGKKITLECSQTMGHDKMYWYQQDPGMELHLIHYSYGVNSTEKGDLSSESTVSRIRTEHFPLTLESARPSHTSQYLCASSALRGGETQYFGPGTRLLVL.

The rearrangement uses TRBV11-2 and TRBJ1-1, with 7 bases lining up with TRBD1. There are 14 residues in the CDR3. V was clipped by 6 bases and J by 8 bases; unmatched bases: 12. CDR1 SGHAT and CDR2 FQNNGV come from the germline V gene. CDR3 residues: CASSLRPRQGEAFF. CDR3 coding DNA: TGTGCCAGCAGTCTCCGGCCTAGACAGGGAGAAGCTTTCTTT.

The J gene is TRBJ2-5, the V gene TRBV9, with D hard to call. This CDR3 is built from 16 residues. The germline gives CDR1 SGDLS, CDR2 YYNGEE. Deletions cut 0 bases from V and 1 base from J, with 13 bases between. CDR3 in DNA: TGTGCCAGCAGCGTAGGCGGTTTCCAGTCCCAAGAGACCCAGTACTTC. This sequence encodes CASSVGGFQSQETQYF.

The CDR3 nucleotides are TGTGCCAGCAGCCCCCCGGGAGGGCCTATCCAAGAGACCCAGTACTTC. This sequence encodes CASSPPGGPIQETQYF. The chain carries TRBV7-3 and TRBJ2-5; 8 bases match TRBD2. Losses at the gene ends were 5 bases for V and 1 base for J; bases not matched to a gene: 9. This CDR3 contains 16 residues. Germline V lookup: CDR1 SGHTA, CDR2 FQGTGA.

The chain employs TRBV5-1 and TRBJ1-6; D is perhaps TRBD1 (5 bases). Trimming cost V 1 base and J 6 bases, with 11 bases left between them. The germline gives CDR1 SGHRS, CDR2 YFSETQ. The CDR3 contains 15 residues. CDR3 loop: CASSLPQGTNSPLHF. The CDR3 DNA follows: TGCGCCAGCAGCTTGCCTCAGGGAACTAATTCACCCCTCCACTTT. The variable domain in full, completed from reference TRBV5-1 and TRBJ1-6, reads KAGVTQTPRYLIKTRGQQVTLSCSPISGHRSVSWYQQTPGQGLQFLFEYFSETQRNKGNFPGRFSGRQFSNSRSEMNVSTLELGDSALYLCASSLPQGTNSPLHFGNGTRLTVT.

The gene calls are TRBV28 and TRBJ1-4; D uncertain. With 2 bases removed from V and 8 bases from J, the gap between germline ends came to 6 bases. Germline CDR1 and CDR2: MDHEN and SYDVKM. The CDR3 is 12 amino acids. CDR3 nucleotides: TGTGCCAGCAGTTTAAACCGGGAAAAACTGTTTTTT. It yields the protein CASSLNREKLFF.

The chain carries TRBV19 and TRBJ2-2; 10 bases align to TRBD1. The length of the CDR3 is 17 residues. Germline V gives CDR1 LNHDA, CDR2 SQIVND (reference sequence). Unmatched junction bases numbered 2, after V lost 1 base and J lost 0 bases. The DNA of the CDR3 is TGTGCCAGTAGTATAGGGACAGGGGGTGCGAACACCGGGGAGCTGTTTTTT. Protein sequence: CASSIGTGGANTGELFF.

V gene TRBV28 combines with J gene TRBJ2-1, with 10 bases lining up with TRBD2. Germline CDR1 and CDR2: MDHEN and SYDVKM. The length of the CDR3 is 13 residues. V was clipped by 2 bases and J by 15 bases; unmatched bases: 7. The CDR3 coding sequence is TGTGCCAGCAGTTTAGTCCTAGCGGGGGTGGGGTTCTTC. Amino acids: CASSLVLAGVGFF.

This sequence joins TRBV20-1 and TRBJ1-1; perhaps TRBD1 as D (6 bases). This CDR3 is built from 11 residues. Between the trimmed V and J ends, which lost 4 bases and 12 bases, there was a span of 15 bases. Germline CDR1 and CDR2: DFQATT and SNEGSKA (reference sequence). In nucleotides, the CDR3 is TGCAGTGCTAAAACAGGGTGGGGACCTTTCTTT. This gives the protein CSAKTGWGPFF.

This clone has only one observation. The chain joins TRBV5-4 to TRBJ1-2; 7 bases agree with TRBD1. The CDR3 sequence is 15 residues long. CDR1 is SGHNT and CDR2 is YYREEE in the germline V gene (reference sequence). Trimming took 6 bases from V and 7 from J; bases not matched to a gene: 15. The CDR3 loop is CASNLLDRLEVGYTF. CDR3 DNA sequence: TGTGCCAGCAATCTATTGGACAGGCTCGAAGTTGGCTACACCTTC.